This T cell receptor (beta chain) was retrieved from a study of post-analysis software for immune sequencing data. Study findings and constraints: Among multiple sclerosis patients, normalized Chao1 diversity was significantly below that of controls. When patients were compared with controls, about five TRBV segments were more frequent, TRBV5-6, TRBV5-1 and TRBV20-1 among them.

Included in the TCR beta cDNA libraries were unique molecular identifiers. When roughly 0.9 to 10 million T cells were used, they gave about 540,000 cDNA molecules. TCRdb processed the PCR reads anew with MiXCR; each CDR3 protein has one entry. The data show about 810,000 distinct CDR3 sequences, approximately 50% seen once. V gave up 4 bases and J gave up 1 base; unmatched junction bases: 3. Germline lookup yields CDR1 SQVTM and CDR2 ANQGSEA. The length of the CDR3 is 14 residues. As for this clonotype: What it binds is unknown.

The sequence came from a girl aged 5 to 17 with multiple sclerosis. Material: blood. The V call is TRBV29-1, the J call TRBJ2-1; TRBD2 matches 8 bases. The CDR3: CSVGAGASYNEQFF. CDR3 DNA: TGCAGCGTTGGAGCGGGGGCGTCCTACAATGAGCAGTTCTTC.